This TCR beta chain was sequenced in a study of blood T cell repertoires in COVID-19. Germline V CDR1 and CDR2: SNHLY, FYNNEI. The CDR3 covers 16 residues. The ends lost 10 bases at V and 10 bases at J; junction bases unmatched: 18. In the original processing: Counts of nucleated cells, estimated from reference gene primer amplification, were obtained. The method was immunoSEQ multiplex PCR; TCRdb's version includes in-frame clones alone and lacks a portion of them. That table furnishes V, J and clone size, whereas the DNA furnished D and trimming. The table records hundreds of thousands of clones, about 91% of them present only once.

Source material: peripheral blood. The J gene is TRBJ1-6, the V gene TRBV2; 8 bases agree with TRBD1. The clonotype originates from a man older than 75 with acute or convalescent COVID-19. The CDR3 loop reads CATTIRGQGTASPLHF. CDR3 bases: TGTGCCACCACGATCCGTGGACAGGGAACTGCATCACCCCTCCACTTT.